The rows below give T cell receptor beta chains drawn from one sample of a study of CD8 T cells in Susac syndrome. MiXCR was run by TCRdb on the immunoSEQ multiplex PCR reads, yielding one entry per CDR3 protein. The sample yields about 69,000 distinct CDR3 sequences, more than 85% seen once. Sequencing was performed on CD8+ T cells from PBMCs. The receptors were sampled from a human donor in good health. The CDR3 runs from the conserved cysteine through the conserved F or W. D genes are given only for firm matches. The size entry is marked missing in some rows and otherwise reads once, few, many or a size class.

-,-,TRBV7-2,TRBJ2-7,CASSPPGPYEQYF,TGTGCCAGCAGCCCACCGGGACCCTACGAGCAGTACTTC
-,-,TRBV27,TRBJ2-2,CATAAENTGELFF,TGTGCCACCGCGGCCGAGAACACCGGGGAGCTGTTTTTT
-,-,TRBV7-9,TRBJ1-1,CASSLGPMNTEAFF,TGTGCCAGCAGCTTAGGGCCTATGAACACTGAAGCTTTCTTT
-,-,TRBV4-1,TRBJ2-2,CASRLDGAAGELFF,TGCGCCAGCAGGTTGGACGGGGCGGCCGGGGAGCTGTTTTTT
TRBD2,once,TRBV19,TRBJ2-1,CCAGGPYNEQFF,TGTTGCGCGGGGGGCCCCTACAATGAGCAGTTCTTC
-,few,TRBV3-1,TRBJ2-3,CASSQELRTDTQYF,TGTGCCAGCAGCCAAGAGTTAAGGACAGATACGCAGTATTTT
-,-,TRBV2,TRBJ2-6,CASSDGSGANVLTF,TGTGCCAGCAGTGACGGCTCTGGGGCCAACGTCCTGACTTTC
TRBD1,-,TRBV29-1,TRBJ2-1,CSVRDSHEQFF,TGCAGCGTTCGGGACAGCCATGAGCAGTTCTTC
TRBD1,-,TRBV9,TRBJ2-7,CASSVGTGGKYEQYF,TGTGCCAGCAGCGTCGGGACAGGGGGCAAATACGAGCAGTACTTC
-,-,TRBV2,TRBJ2-7,CASSLGTDPYEQYF,TGTGCCAGCAGTCTCGGGACCGACCCCTACGAGCAGTACTTC
-,-,TRBV9,TRBJ2-3,CASSGEGTDTQYF,TGTGCCAGCAGCGGGGAGGGCACAGATACGCAGTATTTT
-,-,TRBV7-9,TRBJ1-2,CASTAYYGYTF,TGTGCTTCGACAGCCTACTATGGCTACACCTTC
TRBD1,-,TRBV5-6,TRBJ1-1,CASSEGTGTMNTEAFF,TGTGCCAGCAGCGAGGGGACAGGCACCATGAACACTGAAGCTTTCTTT
-,-,TRBV3-1,TRBJ1-3,CASSQDPSRGNTIYF,TGTGCCAGCAGCCAGGATCCTAGCCGCGGAAACACCATATATTTT
TRBD1,-,TRBV4-2,TRBJ1-5,CASSQGQGSNQPQHF,TGTGCCAGCAGCCAAGGACAGGGTAGCAATCAGCCCCAGCATTTT
-,-,TRBV7-9,TRBJ1-2,CASSPDTGYYGYTF,TGTGCCAGCAGCCCTGACACAGGATATTATGGCTACACCTTC
-,-,TRBV7-9,TRBJ2-1,CASSHDLAYNEQFF,TGTGCCAGCAGCCATGATCTGGCCTACAATGAGCAGTTCTTC
-,once,TRBV28,TRBJ1-2,CASSLGQTYGYTF,TGTGCCAGCAGTTTAGGGCAGACCTATGGCTACACCTTC
-,-,TRBV19,TRBJ1-1,CASSIIENTEAFF,TGTGCCAGTAGTATCATAGAGAACACTGAAGCTTTCTTT
TRBD2,-,TRBV7-3,TRBJ2-5,CASSMTSPETQYF,TGTGCCAGCAGCATGACTAGCCCAGAGACCCAGTACTTC
-,once,TRBV3-1,TRBJ2-1,CASSPEDFDNEQFF,TGTGCCAGCAGCCCCGAGGATTTTGACAATGAGCAGTTCTTC
-,-,TRBV3-1,TRBJ2-5,CASSPYQETQYF,TGTGCCAGCAGCCCGTACCAAGAGACCCAGTACTTC
-,-,TRBV19,TRBJ2-5,CASSTQGIGETQYF,TGTGCCAGTAGTACTCAGGGGATCGGGGAGACCCAGTACTTC
-,-,TRBV5-1,TRBJ2-1,CASSSGWGNEQFF,TGCGCCAGCAGTTCGGGTTGGGGCAATGAGCAGTTCTTC
-,-,TRBV20-1,TRBJ1-1,CSARDGWVNTEAFF,TGCAGTGCTAGAGACGGTTGGGTGAACACTGAAGCTTTCTTT
TRBD1,-,TRBV5-6,TRBJ2-2,CASSDLRQGMNTGELFF,TGTGCCAGCAGCGACCTTCGACAGGGGATGAACACCGGGGAGCTGTTTTTT